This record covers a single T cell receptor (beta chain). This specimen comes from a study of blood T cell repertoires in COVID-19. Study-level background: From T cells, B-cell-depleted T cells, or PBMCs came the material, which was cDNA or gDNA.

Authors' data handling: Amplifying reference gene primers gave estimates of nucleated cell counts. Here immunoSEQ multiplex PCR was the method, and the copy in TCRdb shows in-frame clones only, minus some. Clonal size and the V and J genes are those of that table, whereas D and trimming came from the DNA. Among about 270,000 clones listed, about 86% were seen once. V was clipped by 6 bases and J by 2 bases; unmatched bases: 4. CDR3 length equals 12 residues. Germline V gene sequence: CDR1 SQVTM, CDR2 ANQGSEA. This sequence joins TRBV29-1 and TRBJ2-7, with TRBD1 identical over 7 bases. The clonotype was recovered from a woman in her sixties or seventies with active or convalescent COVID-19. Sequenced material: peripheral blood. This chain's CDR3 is CSVGDSAYEQYF. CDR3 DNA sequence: TGCAGCGTGGGGGACAGCGCCTACGAGCAGTACTTC.